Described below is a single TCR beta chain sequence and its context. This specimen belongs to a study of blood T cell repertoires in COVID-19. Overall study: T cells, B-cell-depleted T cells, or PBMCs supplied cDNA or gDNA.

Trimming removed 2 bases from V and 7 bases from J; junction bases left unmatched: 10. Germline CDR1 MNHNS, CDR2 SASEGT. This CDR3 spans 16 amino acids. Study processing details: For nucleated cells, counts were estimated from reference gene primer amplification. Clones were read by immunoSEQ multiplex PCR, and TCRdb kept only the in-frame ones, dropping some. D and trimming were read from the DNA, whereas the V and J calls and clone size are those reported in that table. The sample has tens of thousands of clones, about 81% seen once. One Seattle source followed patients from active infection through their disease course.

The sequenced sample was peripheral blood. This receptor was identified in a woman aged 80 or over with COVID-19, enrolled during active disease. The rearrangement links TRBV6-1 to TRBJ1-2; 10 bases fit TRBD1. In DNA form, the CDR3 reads TGTGCCAGCAGTGAAAGTCTGGGACAGGGGAAAGGTGGCTACACCTTC. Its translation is CASSESLGQGKGGYTF.